A selection of T cell receptor beta chains follows, all from one sample in a study of CD8 T cells in Susac syndrome. TCRdb re-called the immunoSEQ multiplex PCR reads through MiXCR, storing one row per CDR3 protein. The sample carries 100,000 to 150,000 distinct CDR3 sequences, roughly 93% recorded once. Sequencing was performed on CD8+ T cells from PBMCs. These receptors were obtained from a human donor with multiple sclerosis. Both conserved end residues are trimmed from each CDR3. Each record gives: V gene, D gene, J gene, CDR3 protein. D genes are given only for firm matches.

TRBV4-2,-,TRBJ2-1,ASSQDSRGYTYNEQF
TRBV5-6,-,TRBJ2-1,ASSLAPAYNEQF
TRBV28,-,TRBJ2-7,ASSLLRANYEQY
TRBV20-1,-,TRBJ2-1,SARDGRVDYNEQF
TRBV4-2,TRBD1,TRBJ2-3,ASSQKQGADTQY
TRBV24-1,TRBD2,TRBJ2-1,ATGLAGSYNEQF
TRBV6-2/TRBV6-3,-,TRBJ1-2,ASSEAANYGYT
TRBV5-1,-,TRBJ2-1,ASSFVGGDEQF
TRBV2,TRBD2,TRBJ2-4,ASRGTSGHIQY
TRBV12-3/TRBV12-4,TRBD1,TRBJ2-6,ASSWDREAGANVLT
TRBV13,-,TRBJ2-6,ASSSAGAGANVLT